These 8 T cell receptor beta chains originate from one sample sequenced in a study of blood T cells in healthy people across ages. For the second PCR, which ran for about 6 to 12 cycles, a sample-barcoded 5' primer and a J-beta primer mix were used. TCRdb recomputed calls from the 5' RACE reads with MiXCR, one row per CDR3 protein. Here the sample spans some 900,000 distinct CDR3 sequences, 48% being singletons. Sequenced: blood. These receptors all stem from a man aged 25 to 40 in good health.

The J gene is TRBJ1-6, the V gene TRBV27; D ambiguous. Trimming shortened V by 5 bases and J by 6 bases, and 23 bases separated the two germline ends. Germline V gives CDR1 MNHEY, CDR2 SMNVEV (reference sequence). This CDR3 comprises 18 residues. CDR3 protein: CASSPRTAGSGGNSPLHF. The CDR3 DNA reads as TGTGCCAGCAGTCCACGTACGGCCGGGTCGGGCGGTAATTCACCCCTCCACTTT.

This clonotype was observed a handful of times. J is TRBJ1-6 and V is TRBV28, with 7 bases aligning to TRBD1. There are 15 residues in the CDR3. The ends lost 9 bases at V and 4 bases at J; junction bases unmatched: 9. Per germline, CDR1 MDHEN and CDR2 SYDVKM. The chain's CDR3 is CASATGPVYNSPLHF. CDR3 DNA: TGTGCCAGTGCGACAGGGCCCGTTTATAATTCACCCCTCCACTTT.

The CDR3 spells CASSQDSSPQPQHF. In DNA, the CDR3 is TGTGCCAGCAGCCAAGATAGTTCGCCTCAGCCCCAGCATTTT. The chain is built from TRBV4-2 and TRBJ1-5; unclear D gene. CDR1 is LGHNA and CDR2 is YNFKEQ in the germline V gene. This CDR3 region has 14 residues. V lost 0 bases and J lost 6, with 9 bases in between.

This clonotype occurred a few times. The chain employs TRBV6-5 and TRBJ2-7; no firm D call. V dropped 6 bases and J dropped 6 bases, with 18 bases sitting between them. The CDR3 runs to 14 residues. The germline gives CDR1 MNHEY, CDR2 SVGAGI. The CDR3 loop reads CASSQGGVLREQYF. DNA for the CDR3: TGTGCCAGCAGCCAAGGTGGGGTGCTACGCGAGCAGTACTTC.

This clonotype occurred a few times. The chain combines TRBV24-1 with TRBJ1-1; the D is unclear. The length of the CDR3 is 13 residues. V lost 5 bases and J lost 11, with 17 bases in between. The germline V gene encodes CDR1 KGHDR and CDR2 SFDVKD. This CDR3 reads CATSVGRRGEAFF. The CDR3 DNA sequence: TGTGCCACCAGTGTGGGGAGACGCGGTGAGGCTTTCTTT.

Points on this clonotype: Since a much larger clone is just one base distant, this may be a read error. The CDR3 loop is CSVGFGESEQFF. The CDR3 DNA reads TGCAGCGTTGGGTTTGGGGAAAGTGAGCAGTTCTTC. The chain employs TRBV29-1 and TRBJ2-1; no reliable D call. V shed 4 bases and J shed 9 bases, with 13 bases lying between them. The CDR3 consists of 12 residues. CDR1 SQVTM and CDR2 ANQGSEA come from the germline V gene.

In this sample, this clonotype turned up many times. The rearrangement links TRBV29-1 to TRBJ2-7; D is uncertain. Germline V gene lookup returns CDR1 SQVTM and CDR2 ANQGSEA. The CDR3 sequence is 12 residues long. V shed 4 bases and J shed 0 bases, with 7 bases lying between them. CDR3: CSVVSPSYEQYF. The CDR3, as DNA: TGCAGCGTTGTGTCCCCCTCCTACGAGCAGTACTTC.

V gene TRBV20-1 combines with J gene TRBJ2-1, with D unclear. Germline CDR1 is DFQATT and CDR2 is SNEGSKA (reference sequence). This CDR3 region has 14 residues. Trimming pared 0 bases from V and 10 bases from J, leaving 16 bases between. CDR3 residues: CSARETAGNFEQFF. Here the CDR3 DNA reads TGCAGTGCTAGAGAAACTGCTGGAAATTTCGAGCAGTTCTTC.